One sample yielded the 27 T cell receptor beta chains listed below, sequenced in a study of beta chain features in type 1 diabetes. Study outcomes and limitations: All four CD4+ subsets from Type 1 diabetes patients carried moderately but significantly shorter TCRB CDR3s.

Their cognate antigens are unknown. Sequenced material consisted of expressed TCRB transcripts (all of the isolated RNA was reverse transcribed). The repertoire was sequenced with immunoSEQ multiplex PCR; TCRdb's copy has only in-frame clones and lacks some. This table has about 390,000 clones, 9.6% appearing once. What was sequenced was central memory CD4+ T cells from blood. Receptors originate from a man aged 30-40 years with type 1 diabetes.

This clone was found a few times. The genes are TRBV2 and TRBJ2-1; 7 nucleotides match TRBD2. The CDR3 totals 12 residues. The ends lost 9 bases at V and 5 bases at J; junction bases unmatched: 4. CDR1 is SNHLY and CDR2 is FYNNEI in the germline V gene. The CDR3 loop is CARRAGNNEQFF. As DNA, the CDR3 is TGTGCCAGACGAGCGGGAAACAATGAGCAGTTCTTC. Together with reference TRBV2 and TRBJ2-1, the CDR3 gives the full variable domain: EPEVTQTPSHQVTQMGQEVILRCVPISNHLYFYWYRQILGQKVEFLVSFYNNEISEKSEIFDDQFSVERPDGSNFTLKIRSTKLEDSAMYFCARRAGNNEQFFGPGTRLTVL.

V and J are TRBV10-3 and TRBJ2-7, with TRBD1 matching 8 bases. Losses at the gene ends were 11 bases for V and 5 bases for J; bases not matched to a gene: 11. Looked up from germline, CDR1 is ENHRY and CDR2 is SYGVKD. This CDR3 spans 13 amino acids. DNA of the CDR3: TGTGCCTCCCGGACAGGGCTGGGGGACGAGCAGTACTTC. Protein product: CASRTGLGDEQYF.

The table lists this clone with a few counts. The V and J genes are TRBV30 and TRBJ1-3; TRBD1 is a possible D gene (5 bases). This CDR3 has 15 residues. The V end was cut by 0 bases, the J end by 2 bases, with 11 bases between. The germline V gene encodes CDR1 GTSNPN and CDR2 SVGIG (reference sequence). This CDR3 is CAWSVGALPGNTIYF. CDR3 nucleotide sequence: TGTGCCTGGAGTGTTGGGGCGCTGCCTGGAAACACCATATATTTT.

This clone showed up just a few times. The chain combines TRBV7-6 with TRBJ1-2; the match to TRBD1 covers 8 bases. CDR3 length equals 13 residues. Germline loops: CDR1 SGHVS, CDR2 FNYEAQ. Trimming took 5 bases from V and 7 from J; bases not matched to a gene: 6. The CDR3 loop reads CASSPGQGSGYTF. The CDR3 coding sequence is TGTGCCAGCAGCCCCGGACAGGGATCTGGCTACACCTTC.

The J gene is TRBJ1-1, the V gene TRBV9; weak D call: TRBD1 (5 bases). Germline V gene sequence: CDR1 SGDLS, CDR2 YYNGEE. The CDR3 covers 14 residues. V dropped 2 bases and J dropped 5 bases, with 13 bases sitting between them. The CDR3 reads CASSVSPRQTEAFF. The CDR3 DNA follows: TGTGCCAGCAGCGTTTCACCCCGACAGACTGAAGCTTTCTTT.

This sequence joins TRBV7-9 and TRBJ1-1; 8 bases are a match to TRBD1. The CDR3 totals 14 residues. Germline loops: CDR1 SEHNR, CDR2 FQNEAQ (reference sequence). V lost 5 bases to trimming and J lost 5 bases; unmatched junction nucleotides: 7. The CDR3 bases are TGTGCCAGCAGCACTATGACAGGGGTGACTGAAGCTTTCTTT. Its translation: CASSTMTGVTEAFF.

A few counts support this clone. The J gene is TRBJ2-1, the V gene TRBV5-1, with D perhaps given as TRBD1 or TRBD2 (5 bases each). CDR3 size: 18 residues. Trimming stripped 0 bases from V and 3 bases from J, with 19 bases between. From germline, CDR1 is SGHRS and CDR2 YFSETQ. The CDR3 DNA reads as TGCGCCAGCAGCTTGGAGGCGCGATTACTTGGGGGCTACAATGAGCAGTTCTTC. It is translated as CASSLEARLLGGYNEQFF.

The gene calls are TRBV7-2 and TRBJ2-5, with 10 bases fitting TRBD1. V gave up 4 bases and J gave up 5 bases; unmatched junction bases: 10. CDR1 is SGHTA and CDR2 is FQGNSA in the germline V gene. There are 16 residues in the CDR3. Here the CDR3 DNA reads TGTGCCAGCAGCTCGAACCAACCGGGACAGGGGGAGACCCAGTACTTC. Encoded protein: CASSSNQPGQGETQYF.

This chain connects TRBV7-8 to TRBJ1-1; D gene unclear. V gave up 1 base and J gave up 8 bases, with 14 bases separating them. The V gene's germline CDR1 is SGHVS and CDR2 FQNEAQ. The CDR3 extends over 14 amino acids. CDR3 residues: CASSLVVPVIEAFF. The CDR3 nucleotides read TGTGCCAGCAGCTTAGTGGTTCCGGTGATCGAAGCTTTCTTT.

The rearrangement joins TRBV5-1 to TRBJ2-5; a weak D match, TRBD1 (5 bases). The J call may be wrong; the DNA end is better matched by TRBJ2-7. Germline CDR1 is SGHRS and CDR2 is YFSETQ. There are 14 residues in the CDR3. The CDR3 region is CASSSVQASYEQYF. The CDR3 bases are TGCGCCAGCAGCTCGGTACAGGCCTCCTACGAGCAGTACTTC.

The CDR3 is CASSRRRDGQGMGSQYF. DNA of the CDR3: TGTGCCAGCAGCCGACGACGAGACGGGCAGGGAATGGGTTCGCAGTATTTT. The chain couples TRBV7-9 to TRBJ2-3, with D possibly being TRBD1 (5 bases). The length of the CDR3 is 17 residues. V dropped 5 bases and J dropped 10 bases, with 28 bases sitting between them. Germline loops: CDR1 SEHNR, CDR2 FQNEAQ (reference sequence).

This clone was seen at least ten times. The chain uses TRBV15 and TRBJ2-5; 9 bases are shared with TRBD1. The ends lost 5 bases at V and 4 bases at J; junction bases unmatched: 8. The germline V gene encodes CDR1 LNHNV and CDR2 YYDKDF (reference sequence). This CDR3 has 15 amino acids. CDR3 loop: CATSGYRGRGETQYF. In DNA, the CDR3 is TGTGCCACCAGCGGATACAGGGGGCGAGGAGAGACCCAGTACTTC.

This clone was picked up a small number of times. This chain links TRBV2 with TRBJ2-5; perhaps TRBD1 as D (6 bases). From germline, CDR1 is SNHLY and CDR2 FYNNEI. Trimming stripped 8 bases from V and 3 bases from J, with 13 bases between. CDR3 length: 13 amino acids. The CDR3 sequence: CASVTGQKETQYF. As DNA, the CDR3 is TGTGCCAGCGTTACTGGACAGAAAGAGACCCAGTACTTC.

The V gene is TRBV11-2, the J gene TRBJ2-5, with 12 bases lining up with TRBD2. Germline V gene lookup returns CDR1 SGHAT and CDR2 FQNNGV. V lost 0 bases and J lost 7; bases outside the gene matches: 9. The CDR3 runs to 17 residues. For the CDR3, the DNA is TGTGCCAGCAGCTTAGATCGAGGGCTAGCGGGAGGGGGGACCCAGTACTTC. It specifies CASSLDRGLAGGGTQYF.

V and J are TRBV28 and TRBJ2-2; 9 nucleotides line up with TRBD2. CDR3 size: 16 residues. The V and J ends lost 4 bases and 3 bases, in that order; junction bases with no gene match: 6. From germline, CDR1 is MDHEN and CDR2 SYDVKM. For the CDR3, the DNA is TGTGCCAGCAGTTACGGCGGGAGGGAGGACACCGGGGAGCTGTTTTTT. Its protein is CASSYGGREDTGELFF.

This clone came up a few times. The rearrangement links TRBV6-5 to TRBJ2-3; tentative D call: TRBD2 (5 bases). The CDR3 is made up of 15 amino acids. Germline lookup yields CDR1 MNHEY and CDR2 SVGAGI. V gave up 7 bases and J gave up 3 bases, with 17 bases separating them. The DNA for the CDR3 is TGTGCCAGCAAAGGAGGACCGTCGGGTACAGATACGCAGTATTTT. Translated, it gives CASKGGPSGTDTQYF.

This clone was counted at least ten times. The chain employs TRBV27 and TRBJ1-1; tentatively, D is TRBD1 (5 bases). Germline CDR1 MNHEY, CDR2 SMNVEV (reference sequence). V was cut by 3 bases and J by 1 base, with 12 bases left in between. The CDR3 contains 15 residues. CDR3 DNA sequence: TGTGCCAGCAGTTTCTTTGGGGGAGGGAACACTGAAGCTTTCTTT. This encodes CASSFFGGGNTEAFF.

This clone has only a few counts. This chain connects TRBV7-6 to TRBJ2-7; no reliable D call. CDR1 SGHVS and CDR2 FNYEAQ come from the germline V gene. The CDR3 length is 16 residues. V was pared by 6 bases and J by 2 bases, with 20 bases between. The CDR3 DNA sequence: TGTGCCAGCAGTGTGAGACCGGCCGCGGATACCTACGAGCAGTACTTC. Its protein product is CASSVRPAADTYEQYF.

The chain has TRBV11-1 and TRBJ2-1, with TRBD1 matching over 7 bases. This CDR3 region has 14 residues. Germline assignment: CDR1 SGHAT and CDR2 FQDESV (reference sequence). Trimming removed 4 bases from V and 4 bases from J; junction bases left unmatched: 4. The CDR3 sequence is CASSSRQGYNEQFF. CDR3 DNA sequence: TGTGCCAGCAGCTCCAGACAGGGATACAATGAGCAGTTCTTC.

This clone was found many times. This chain uses TRBV5-6 with TRBJ1-2, with D possibly being TRBD1 (5 bases). Germline V gives CDR1 SGHDT, CDR2 YYEEEE. The CDR3 totals 15 residues. V was shortened by 0 bases and J by 0 bases, with 9 bases between the two germline ends. The DNA of the CDR3 is TGTGCCAGCAGCTTGGCCGGGGCCGCTAACTATGGCTACACCTTC. Translating gives CASSLAGAANYGYTF.

This chain connects TRBV11-1 to TRBJ2-1, with 9 bases lining up with TRBD1. Germline V lookup: CDR1 SGHAT, CDR2 FQDESV (reference sequence). V was pared by 4 bases and J by 12 bases, with 10 bases of the junction left unmatched. The CDR3 is 14 amino acids. The CDR3: CASSSSRDREGQFF. CDR3 DNA: TGTGCCAGCAGCTCGTCCCGGGACAGGGAAGGGCAGTTCTTC.

This rearrangement joins TRBV19 to TRBJ1-2; D perhaps matches TRBD1 (6 bases). From germline, CDR1 is LNHDA and CDR2 SQIVND (reference sequence). The CDR3 is 15 residues long. Between the trimmed V and J ends, which lost 4 bases and 2 bases, there was a span of 14 bases. For the CDR3, the DNA is TGTGCCAGTAGTACTACGGATGGGGGCAACTATGGCTACACCTTC. Translated, it gives CASSTTDGGNYGYTF.

The chain combines TRBV4-2 with TRBJ1-3; D not resolved. This CDR3 spans 17 amino acids. Trimming removed 0 bases from V and 0 bases from J, with 12 bases in between. Germline V lookup: CDR1 LGHNA, CDR2 YNFKEQ. The CDR3 DNA sequence: TGTGCCAGCAGCCAAGATCATTCCGGATTCTCTGGAAACACCATATATTTT. Its translation: CASSQDHSGFSGNTIYF.

This clone has a handful of counts. The V call is TRBV7-6, the J call TRBJ2-5; D unresolved. V dropped 1 base and J dropped 5 bases, with 11 bases sitting between them. The CDR3 spans 14 residues. Germline loops: CDR1 SGHVS, CDR2 FNYEAQ. The CDR3 coding sequence is TGTGCCAGCAGCTTAGGGGTAGGCCGGGAGACCCAGTACTTC. This gives the protein CASSLGVGRETQYF.

The table lists this clone with a few counts. The chain recombines TRBV13 with TRBJ2-3; a weak D match, TRBD1 (5 bases). The CDR3 spans 14 residues. The germline gives CDR1 PRHDT, CDR2 FYEKMQ (reference sequence). The ends were cut back, 8 bases at V and 2 bases at J, with 14 bases in the middle. In DNA form, the CDR3 reads TGTGCCAGCCGGTTGGGGCGGCACACAGATACGCAGTATTTT. Amino acids: CASRLGRHTDTQYF. Full variable domain (missing parts from reference TRBV13 and TRBJ2-3): AAGVIQSPRHLIKEKRETATLKCYPIPRHDTVYWYQQGPGQDPQFLISFYEKMQSDKGSIPDRFSAQQFSDYHSELNMSSLELGDSALYFCASRLGRHTDTQYFGPGTRLTVL.

This chain joins TRBV18 and TRBJ2-7, with 8 bases aligning to TRBD1. The V gene end was trimmed by 6 bases and the J gene end by 3 bases; junction bases not matched to a gene: 13. The CDR3 loop spans 16 amino acids. Germline assignment: CDR1 KGHSH and CDR2 LQKENI. The chain's CDR3 is CASSKRPGQEGYEQYF. The CDR3 region has the DNA TGTGCCAGCTCCAAAAGGCCGGGACAGGAGGGCTACGAGCAGTACTTC.

This clone was seen only a few times. This chain joins TRBV6-5 and TRBJ1-2; 8 bases line up with TRBD1. The CDR3 is 13 residues long. Germline V CDR1 and CDR2: MNHEY, SVGAGI. The trim removed 5 bases at V and 8 bases at J, leaving 7 bases unmatched. CDR3 residues: CASSARDRSGYTF. For the CDR3, the DNA is TGTGCCAGCAGTGCCAGGGACAGGTCGGGCTACACCTTC.